Listed below are T cell receptor beta chains from one sample, sequenced in a study of a mutant IDH1 vaccine in newly diagnosed glioma. Clones were sequenced by immunoSEQ multiplex PCR, and TCRdb holds only the in-frame ones, with some missing. Of fewer than 25,000 clones in the sample, roughly 84% were seen once. No antigen has been identified for these receptors. The material was PBMCs, obtained from a glioma patient whose treatment included an IDH1 peptide vaccine. These receptors were obtained from a middle-aged man with glioma. Each CDR3 is given with its conserved first and last residue. Fields, in order: clone size, D gene, J gene, V gene, CDR3 protein, CDR3 DNA. A D gene is named only where the DNA matches it firmly. Clone size is not always given. Where it is, it says once, few, many or a class for expanded clones.

>few|TRBD1|TRBJ1-1|TRBV6-1
CASSLQGREAFF
TGTGCCAGCAGTCTACAGGGGAGGGAAGCTTTCTTT
>once|NA|TRBJ2-2|TRBV10-1
CASSVPSLHKELFF
TGCGCCAGCAGTGTCCCATCCTTACACAAGGAGCTGTTTTTT
>NA|TRBD1|TRBJ1-1|TRBV18
CASSPPPGTDMNTEAFF
TGTGCCAGCTCACCACCCCCCGGGACAGATATGAACACTGAAGCTTTCTTT
>NA|NA|TRBJ2-3|TRBV25-1
CASSGGRSTDTQYF
TGTGCCAGCAGTGGTGGCAGATCCACAGATACGCAGTATTTT
>NA|NA|TRBJ2-3|TRBV5-1
CASSLGDPTDTQYF
TGCGCCAGCAGCTTGGGGGACCCCACAGATACGCAGTATTTT
>NA|NA|TRBJ1-1|TRBV6-5
CASSYSGGWGTEAFF
TGTGCCAGCAGTTACTCCGGGGGCTGGGGGACTGAAGCTTTCTTT
>NA|NA|TRBJ2-5|TRBV4-1
CASSHLTLGGATETQYF
TGCGCCAGCAGCCATCTCACCTTGGGGGGGGCGACGGAGACCCAGTACTTC
>NA|TRBD1|TRBJ2-5|TRBV11-2
CASSDSDRVKTQYF
TGTGCCAGCAGCGACAGCGACAGGGTAAAGACCCAGTACTTC
>NA|NA|TRBJ2-3|TRBV6-4
CASSDPYATQYF
TGTGCCAGCAGTGACCCCTATGCTACGCAGTATTTT
>NA|TRBD2|TRBJ2-4|TRBV2
CASSEWTRDIQYF
TGTGCCAGCAGTGAATGGACTAGGGACATTCAGTACTTC
>NA|TRBD2|TRBJ2-3|TRBV10-3
CAISEGTSGSVDTQYF
TGTGCCATCAGTGAGGGGACTAGCGGGAGCGTAGATACGCAGTATTTT